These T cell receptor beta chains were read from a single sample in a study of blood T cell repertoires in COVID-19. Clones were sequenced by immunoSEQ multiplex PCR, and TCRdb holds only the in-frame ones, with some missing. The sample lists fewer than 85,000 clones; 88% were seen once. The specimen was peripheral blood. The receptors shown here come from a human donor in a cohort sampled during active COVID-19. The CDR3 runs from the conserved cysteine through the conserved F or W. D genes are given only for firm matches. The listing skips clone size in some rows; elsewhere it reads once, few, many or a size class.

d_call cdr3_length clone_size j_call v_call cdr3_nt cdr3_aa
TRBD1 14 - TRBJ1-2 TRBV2 TGTGCCAGCAGCCGGGACAGGGAGTTAGGAGGCTACACCTTC CASSRDRELGGYTF
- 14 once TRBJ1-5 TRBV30 TGTGCCTGGAGCTATGGACAGACTAATCAGCCCCAGCATTTT CAWSYGQTNQPQHF
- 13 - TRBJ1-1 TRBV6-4 TGTGCCAGCAGTGAGTTGGGGGGTACTGAAGCTTTCTTT CASSELGGTEAFF
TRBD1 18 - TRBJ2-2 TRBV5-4 TGTGCCAGCAGCTTGGGAGCAGGGGGCTTTGCGAACACCGGGGAGCTGTTTTTT CASSLGAGGFANTGELFF
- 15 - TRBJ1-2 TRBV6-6 TGTGCCAGCAGTTACAAGTCATCAGATGCCTATGGCTACACCTTC CASSYKSSDAYGYTF
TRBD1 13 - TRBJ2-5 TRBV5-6 TGTGCCAGCAGCCAGGGACAGGGTGAGACCCAGTACTTC CASSQGQGETQYF
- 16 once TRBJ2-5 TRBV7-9 TGTGCCAGCAGCTACGGAGGCGGGGCGTTTAGAGAGACCCAGTACTTC CASSYGGGAFRETQYF
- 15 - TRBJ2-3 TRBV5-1 TGCGCCAGCAGCCTCACGGGAGAAAGCACAGATACGCAGTATTTT CASSLTGESTDTQYF
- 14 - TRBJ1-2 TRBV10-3 TGTGCCATCAGTGAGACAGGGATCGGCTATGGCTACACCTTC CAISETGIGYGYTF
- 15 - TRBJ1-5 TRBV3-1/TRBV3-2 TGTGCCAGCAGCCAAGGGGCAGTTAGCAATCAGCCCCAGCATTTT CASSQGAVSNQPQHF
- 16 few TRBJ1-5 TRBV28 TGTGCCAGCAGTTTATCTCGGGGGGCCGAAGGTCAGCCCCAGCATTTT CASSLSRGAEGQPQHF
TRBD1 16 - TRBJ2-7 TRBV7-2 TGTGCCAGCAGCCGCCGGGACAGAGCGGATACCTACGAGCAGTACTTC CASSRRDRADTYEQYF
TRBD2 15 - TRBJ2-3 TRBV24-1 TGTGCCACCAGTGTGCGCGGGGGGGTCACAGATACGCAGTATTTT CATSVRGGVTDTQYF
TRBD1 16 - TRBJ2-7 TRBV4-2 TGTGCCAGCAGCCCCTTCGCCGGGACAGAGACCTACGAGCAGTACTTC CASSPFAGTETYEQYF
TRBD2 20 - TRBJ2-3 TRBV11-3 TGTGCCAGCAGCCATCTATTAAGCGGGGGATTATTAATCTCATCAGATACGCAGTATTTT CASSHLLSGGLLISSDTQYF
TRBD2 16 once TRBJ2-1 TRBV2 TGTGCCAGCAGTGGTCACCTAGCGGGAAGAAACAATGAGCAGTTCTTC CASSGHLAGRNNEQFF
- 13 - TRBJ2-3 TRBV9 TGTGCCAGCAGCGTAGCTACTCGGGATACGCAGTATTTT CASSVATRDTQYF
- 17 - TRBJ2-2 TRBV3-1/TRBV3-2 TGTGCCAGCAGCCAAGAGAGTAGCGGACCGAACACCGGGGAGCTGTTTTTT CASSQESSGPNTGELFF
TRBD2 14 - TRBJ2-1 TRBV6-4 TGTGCCAGCAGTTATACTAGCGGGCGGTACGAGCAGTTCTTC CASSYTSGRYEQFF
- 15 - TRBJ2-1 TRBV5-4 TGTGCCAGCAGCTTGAGCCAGGGGTTGTACAATGAGCAGTTCTTC CASSLSQGLYNEQFF
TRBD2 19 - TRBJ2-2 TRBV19 TGTGCCAGTAGTATAATTAATAGCGGGTCTCTCTTAGACACCGGGGAGCTGTTTTTT CASSIINSGSLLDTGELFF
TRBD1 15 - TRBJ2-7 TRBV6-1 TGTGCCAGCAGTGAATATCGTACAGGGGGCTACGAGCAGTACTTC CASSEYRTGGYEQYF
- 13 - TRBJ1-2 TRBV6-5 TGTGCCAGCAGCCGCCGGGAGAAGGAGGGCTACACCTTC CASSRREKEGYTF
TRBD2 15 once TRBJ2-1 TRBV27 TGTGCCAGCAGTTTGGCGGGAGGGCCCTACAATGAGCAGTTCTTC CASSLAGGPYNEQFF
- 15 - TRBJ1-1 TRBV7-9 TGTGCCAGCAGCACCGTGCACGGGGTAGCGCGCCAAGCTTTCTTT CASSTVHGVARQAFF
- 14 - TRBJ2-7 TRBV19 TGTGCCAGTAGAGCTAGCGGAGGGGGCTACGAGCAGTACTTC CASRASGGGYEQYF
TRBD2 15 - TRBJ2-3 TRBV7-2 TGTGCCATTAGATTGGGTAGCGGGTCCACAGATACGCAGTATTTT CAIRLGSGSTDTQYF
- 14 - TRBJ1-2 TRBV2 TGTGCCAGCAGTGAAACACTAGGTGACTATGGCTACACCTTC CASSETLGDYGYTF
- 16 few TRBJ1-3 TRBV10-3 TGTGCCATCAGTGAGTCGGTCGGGATAACTGGAAACACCATATATTTT CAISESVGITGNTIYF
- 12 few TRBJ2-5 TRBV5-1 TGCGCCAGCAGCTTGGCTCAAGAGACCCAGTACTTC CASSLAQETQYF
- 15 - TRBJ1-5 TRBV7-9 TGTGCCAGCAGTCCTTCCCGGGGAGGAAATCAGCCCCAGCATTTT CASSPSRGGNQPQHF
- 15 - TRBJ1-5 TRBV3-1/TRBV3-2 TGTGCCAGCAGCCAAGGGCTCATGGGCAATCAGCCCCAGCATTTT CASSQGLMGNQPQHF
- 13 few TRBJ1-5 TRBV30 TGTGCCTGGAGTGAAGACAGAAATCAGCCCCAGCATTTT CAWSEDRNQPQHF
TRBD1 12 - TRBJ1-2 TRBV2 TGTGCCACCGGACAGGGGGCGAGTGGCTACACCTTC CATGQGASGYTF
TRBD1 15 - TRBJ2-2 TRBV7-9 TGTGCCAGCAGAAGACAGGGAGTTGACACCGGGGAGCTGTTTTTT CASRRQGVDTGELFF
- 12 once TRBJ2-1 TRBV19 TGTGCCAGTAGTGCAGGGACAAATGAGCAGTTCTTC CASSAGTNEQFF
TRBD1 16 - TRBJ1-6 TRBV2 TGTGCCAGCAGTGAATTGACAGGGGGCTTGAGTTCACCCCTCCACTTT CASSELTGGLSSPLHF
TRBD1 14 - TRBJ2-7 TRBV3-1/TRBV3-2 TGTGCCAGCAGCCAGGGACAGAGCTCCTACGAGCAGTACTTC CASSQGQSSYEQYF
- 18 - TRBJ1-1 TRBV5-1 TGCGCCAGCAGCCTGGCCCCCGGGGCTGGAGGGGTGGACACTGAAGCTTTCTTT CASSLAPGAGGVDTEAFF
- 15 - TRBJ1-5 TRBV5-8 TGTGCCAGCAGCTTGAACGGCGGGGGCCATCAGCCCCAGCATTTT CASSLNGGGHQPQHF
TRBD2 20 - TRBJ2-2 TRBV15 TGTGCCACCAGCAGAGGTTTCACGAAAAGAGCGGGGGTCGACACCGGGGAGCTGTTTTTT CATSRGFTKRAGVDTGELFF
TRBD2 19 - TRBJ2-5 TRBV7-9 TGTGCCAGCAGCTTTAAAGGAGACTGGGGGAGGGATTTTTTGGAGACCCAGTACTTC CASSFKGDWGRDFLETQYF
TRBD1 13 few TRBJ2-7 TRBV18 TGTGCCAGCTCACCAGACAGGGGTTTCGAGCAGTACTTC CASSPDRGFEQYF
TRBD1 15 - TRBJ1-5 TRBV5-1 TGCGCCAGCAGCCGGGACAGCGGTAGCAATCAGCCCCAGCATTTT CASSRDSGSNQPQHF
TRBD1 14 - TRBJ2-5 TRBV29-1 TGCAGCGTTGAACCGACAGGGGTGGAAGAGACCCAGTACTTC CSVEPTGVEETQYF
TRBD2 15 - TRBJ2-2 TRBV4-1 TGCGCCAGCCACCCAAGGGTAGCGGGAGCCGGGGAGCTGTTTTTT CASHPRVAGAGELFF
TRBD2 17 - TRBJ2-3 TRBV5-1 TGCGCCAGCAGCTTTGGGACTAGCGGGAGTGGGTCAGATACGCAGTATTTT CASSFGTSGSGSDTQYF
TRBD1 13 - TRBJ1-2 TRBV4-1 TGCGCCAGCAGCCAAGCGACAGGGGAAGGCTACACCTTC CASSQATGEGYTF
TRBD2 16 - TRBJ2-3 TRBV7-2 TGTGCCAGCAGCTTAAAGGGGACTAGCGCTTCAGATACGCAGTATTTT CASSLKGTSASDTQYF
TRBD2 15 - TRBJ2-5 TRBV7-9 TGTGCCAGCAGCTTAGCGCTTGGCGGGGGAGAGACCCAGTACTTC CASSLALGGGETQYF
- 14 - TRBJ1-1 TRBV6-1 TGTGCCAGCAGAGAAGGAAAGAGAAACACTGAAGCTTTCTTT CASREGKRNTEAFF
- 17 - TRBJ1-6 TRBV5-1 TGCGCCAGCAGCTTGGGGGACATTAGCTCCTATAATTCACCCCTCCACTTT CASSLGDISSYNSPLHF
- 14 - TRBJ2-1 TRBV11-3 TGTGCCAGCAGCTTAGACGGGAATTACAATGAGCAGTTCTTC CASSLDGNYNEQFF
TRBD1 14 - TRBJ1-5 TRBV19 TGTGCCAGTAGTGACGACAGGGGGAGTCAGCCCCAGCATTTT CASSDDRGSQPQHF
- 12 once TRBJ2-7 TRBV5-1 TGCGCCAGCAGCCAGGGATCCTACGAGCAGTACTTC CASSQGSYEQYF